These 2 T cell receptor beta chains originate from one sample sequenced in a study of radiation and T cells in renal cell carcinoma. The protocol was immunoSEQ multiplex PCR, while the TCRdb copy is restricted to in-frame clones and leaves out a portion. The table has roughly 61,000 clones, 65% to 80% seen once. Time point indicated: blood 4 weeks post-SBRT, at nephrectomy. Documented treatment: 15 Gy SBRT to primary tumor, nephrectomy 4 weeks later. The sequencing here drew on blood, taken from a patient whose treatment included radiotherapy and nephrectomy. The receptors derive from a man between 60 and 75 years old with renal cell carcinoma.

V and J are TRBV2 and TRBJ2-1; D ambiguous. Germline V gene data show CDR1 as SNHLY and CDR2 as FYNNEI. V shed 8 bases and J shed 4 bases, with 12 bases lying between them. This CDR3 comprises 13 residues. CDR3 amino acids: CASDSLGYNEQFF. As DNA, the CDR3 is TGTGCCAGCGACTCGTTGGGTTACAATGAGCAGTTCTTC.

The CDR3 nucleotides read TGTGCCAGCAGCCAACCTTCGAGGGGGGTAAGCTCTGGGGCCAACGTCCTGACTTTC. Its translation: CASSQPSRGVSSGANVLTF. This chain uses TRBV7-2 with TRBJ2-6; D tentatively reads TRBD1 or TRBD2 (6 bases each). This CDR3 contains 19 residues. V lost 5 bases, J lost 0 bases, and 20 bases lay in between. CDR1 and CDR2 from the germline V gene are SGHTA and FQGNSA.